The clone carrying this T cell receptor (beta chain) was observed a handful of times. The junction and the germline gene differ at one end; a read error may be behind it. The sample comes from a study of T cells in Graves' hyperthyroidism and ophthalmopathy. RNA transcripts provided the source from which TCR beta CDR3 regions were amplified. TCR CDR3 underwent first-round RT-PCR with the HTBI primer set. Each CDR3 protein is one row after TCRdb ran MiXCR on the multiplex PCR reads. The sample comprises approximately 610,000 distinct CDR3 sequences, roughly 14% of which are singletons, and about 3.9% rests with the top ten. Germline loops: CDR1 MNHNS, CDR2 SASEGT. This CDR3 spans 12 amino acids.

The sequenced sample consisted of blood. This chain connects TRBV6-1 to TRBJ2-7, with no clear D. The receptor comes from a woman in her thirties or forties with Graves' ophthalmopathy. CDR3: CACSEGSYEQYF. The CDR3 nucleotides read TGTGCCTGCAGTGAAGGGTCCTACGAGCAGTACTTC.